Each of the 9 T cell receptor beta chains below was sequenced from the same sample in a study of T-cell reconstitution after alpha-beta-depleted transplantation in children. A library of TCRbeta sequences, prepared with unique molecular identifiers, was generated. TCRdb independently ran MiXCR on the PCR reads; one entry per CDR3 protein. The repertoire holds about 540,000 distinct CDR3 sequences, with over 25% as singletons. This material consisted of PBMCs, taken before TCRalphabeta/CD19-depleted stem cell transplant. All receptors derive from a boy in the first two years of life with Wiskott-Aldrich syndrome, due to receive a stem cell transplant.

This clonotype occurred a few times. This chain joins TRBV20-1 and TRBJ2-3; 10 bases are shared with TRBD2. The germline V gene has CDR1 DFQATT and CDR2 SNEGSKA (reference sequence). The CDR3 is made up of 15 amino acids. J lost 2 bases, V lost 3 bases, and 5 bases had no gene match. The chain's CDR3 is CSASGLAAYTDTQYF. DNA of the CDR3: TGCAGTGCTAGTGGACTAGCGGCCTACACAGATACGCAGTATTTT.

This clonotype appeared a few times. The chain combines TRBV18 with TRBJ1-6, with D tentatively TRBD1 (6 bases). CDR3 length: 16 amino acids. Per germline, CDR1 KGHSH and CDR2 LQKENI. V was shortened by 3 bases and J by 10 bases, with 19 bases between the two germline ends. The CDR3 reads CASSPRQGKSESPLHF. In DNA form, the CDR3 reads TGTGCCAGCTCACCTCGGCAGGGGAAGAGTGAATCACCCCTCCACTTT.

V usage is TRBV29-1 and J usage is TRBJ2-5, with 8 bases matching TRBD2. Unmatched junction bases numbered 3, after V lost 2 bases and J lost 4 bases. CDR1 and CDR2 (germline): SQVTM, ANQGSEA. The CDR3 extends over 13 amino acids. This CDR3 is CSVERGGRETQYF. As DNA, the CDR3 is TGCAGCGTTGAACGGGGGGGGCGAGAGACCCAGTACTTC.

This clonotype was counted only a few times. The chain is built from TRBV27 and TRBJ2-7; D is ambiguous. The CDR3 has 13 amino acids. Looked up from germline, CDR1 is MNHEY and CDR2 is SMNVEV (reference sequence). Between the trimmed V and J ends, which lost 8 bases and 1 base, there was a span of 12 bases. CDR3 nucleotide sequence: TGTGCCAGCTCCCGGGTCAGATCCTACGAGCAGTACTTC. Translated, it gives CASSRVRSYEQYF.

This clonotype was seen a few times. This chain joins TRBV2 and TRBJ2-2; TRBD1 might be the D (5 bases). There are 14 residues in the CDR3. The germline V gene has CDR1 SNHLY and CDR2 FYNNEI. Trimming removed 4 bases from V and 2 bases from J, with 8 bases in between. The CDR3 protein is CASSVRGNTGELFF. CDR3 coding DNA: TGTGCCAGCAGTGTAAGGGGAAACACCGGGGAGCTGTTTTTT.

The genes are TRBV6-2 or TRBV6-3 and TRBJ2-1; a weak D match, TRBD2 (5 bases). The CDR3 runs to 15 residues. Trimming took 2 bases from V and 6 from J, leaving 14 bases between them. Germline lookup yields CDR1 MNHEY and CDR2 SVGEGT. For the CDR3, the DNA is TGTGCCAGCAGTTACGCCGGGATGTCACCCAATGAGCAGTTCTTC. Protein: CASSYAGMSPNEQFF.

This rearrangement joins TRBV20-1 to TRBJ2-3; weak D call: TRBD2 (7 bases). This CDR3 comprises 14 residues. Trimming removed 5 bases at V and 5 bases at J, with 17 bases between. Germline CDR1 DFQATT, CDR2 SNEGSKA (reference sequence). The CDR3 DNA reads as TGCAGTGCTCAAAGGGGGAGGGTGGGAGATACGCAGTATTTT. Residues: CSAQRGRVGDTQYF.

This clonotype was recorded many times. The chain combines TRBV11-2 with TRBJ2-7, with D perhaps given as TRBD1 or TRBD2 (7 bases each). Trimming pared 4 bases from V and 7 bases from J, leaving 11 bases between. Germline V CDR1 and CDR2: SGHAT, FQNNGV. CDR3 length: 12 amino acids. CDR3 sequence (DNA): TGTGCCAGCAGCTCTCAGGGGGGGGAGCAGTACTTC. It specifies CASSSQGGEQYF. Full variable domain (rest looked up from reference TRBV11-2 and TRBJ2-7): EAGVAQSPRYKIIEKRQSVAFWCNPISGHATLYWYQQILGQGPKLLIQFQNNGVVDDSQLPKDRFSAERLKGVDSTLKIQPAKLEDSAVYLCASSSQGGEQYFGPGTRLTVT.

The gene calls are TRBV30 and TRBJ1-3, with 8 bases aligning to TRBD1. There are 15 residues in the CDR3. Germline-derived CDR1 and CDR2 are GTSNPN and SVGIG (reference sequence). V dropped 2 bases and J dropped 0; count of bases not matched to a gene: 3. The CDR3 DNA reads TGTGCCTGGAGTTTGGGACAGGCCTCTGGAAACACCATATATTTT. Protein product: CAWSLGQASGNTIYF.